This passage covers 9 T cell receptor beta chains from one sample sequenced in a study of post-analysis software for immune sequencing data. TCR beta cDNA libraries had unique molecular identifiers. MiXCR, run by TCRdb on the PCR reads, gives a single entry per CDR3 protein. Among some 890,000 distinct CDR3 sequences listed, roughly 50% were seen once. These TCRs' antigens remain unknown. Points from the study as a whole: The study found TRBV5-6, TRBV5-1 and TRBV20-1 among roughly 5 TRBV segments more frequent in patients than controls.

Sequenced sample: blood. Receptor source: a girl aged 10 to 17 with multiple sclerosis.

This clonotype was counted a few times. V is TRBV10-3 and J is TRBJ2-1; D uncertain. The CDR3 loop spans 16 amino acids. V was clipped by 6 bases and J by 1 base, with 16 bases between them. Germline V gene sequence: CDR1 ENHRY, CDR2 SYGVKD. CDR3 sequence (DNA): TGTGCCATCAGCCTCGACACGGCCATATCCTACAATGAGCAGTTCTTC. Protein product: CAISLDTAISYNEQFF.

This clonotype was observed a few times. The CDR3 loop reads CSVGDNQPQHF. Here the CDR3 DNA reads TGCAGCGTTGGAGACAATCAGCCCCAGCATTTT. The chain couples TRBV29-1 to TRBJ1-5, with D unresolved. V was cut by 4 bases and J by 3 bases, with 4 bases left in between. CDR3 length equals 11 residues. Germline loops: CDR1 SQVTM, CDR2 ANQGSEA.

The V call is TRBV4-2, the J call TRBJ2-7, with 10 bases aligning to TRBD2. The J segment lost 2 bases and the V segment lost 2 bases, leaving 6 bases of the junction unmatched. CDR1 LGHNA and CDR2 YNFKEQ come from the germline V gene. The CDR3 is 16 amino acids. DNA of the CDR3: TGTGCCAGCAGCCAAATCACTAGCGGGACAGCCTACGAGCAGTACTTC. Translation gives CASSQITSGTAYEQYF.

V and J are TRBV5-1 and TRBJ1-2; D gene uncertain. From germline, CDR1 is SGHRS and CDR2 YFSETQ. V was trimmed by 6 bases and J by 2 bases, leaving 20 bases between them. The CDR3 is 16 residues long. CDR3 residues: CASNYYRLDGNYGYTF. CDR3 bases: TGCGCCAGCAACTATTACCGACTGGACGGAAACTATGGCTACACCTTC.

This clonotype was seen a few times. The rearrangement uses TRBV5-1 and TRBJ2-5; possible D gene TRBD1, 5 bases. Trimming stripped 4 bases from V and 7 bases from J, with 20 bases between. Germline CDR1 SGHRS, CDR2 YFSETQ. The length of the CDR3 is 15 residues. The CDR3 region has the DNA TGCGCCAGCAGCGCAACAGGATTCCCGAAAGGGACCCAGTACTTC. This codes for CASSATGFPKGTQYF.

The chain recombines TRBV7-2 with TRBJ2-1; D might be TRBD2 (5 bases). The V and J ends lost 5 bases and 5 bases respectively, with 16 bases between them. This CDR3 has 15 residues. Germline CDR1 reads SGHTA; CDR2 reads FQGNSA. The CDR3 region is CASSPEGRKNNEQFF. The CDR3 region has the DNA TGTGCCAGCAGCCCAGAGGGAAGAAAAAACAATGAGCAGTTCTTC.

The V gene is TRBV7-3, the J gene TRBJ1-1, with D perhaps matching TRBD1 (5 bases). V lost 1 base, J lost 11 bases, and 11 bases lay in between. This CDR3 has 12 residues. Germline V lookup: CDR1 SGHTA, CDR2 FQGTGA. The CDR3 region has the DNA TGTGCCAGCAGCTTAATCGGGGCAGAGGCTTTCTTT. It translates to CASSLIGAEAFF.

This chain connects TRBV20-1 to TRBJ1-6, with 8 bases lining up with TRBD1. This CDR3 contains 14 residues. The V gene end was trimmed by 2 bases and the J gene end by 8 bases; junction bases not matched to a gene: 5. Per the germline V gene, CDR1 is DFQATT and CDR2 is SNEGSKA (reference sequence). In nucleotides, the CDR3 is TGCAGTGCTAGATTGACAGGGGCTGATTCACCCCTCCACTTT. As protein: CSARLTGADSPLHF.

This clonotype has just a few counts. The chain couples TRBV29-1 to TRBJ1-2; D ambiguous. CDR1 and CDR2 (germline): SQVTM, ANQGSEA. CDR3 length: 10 residues. The V end was cut by 7 bases, the J end by 10 bases, with 13 bases between. The CDR3: CSAVGPHYTF. CDR3 nucleotide sequence: TGCAGCGCTGTCGGACCCCACTACACCTTC.